These 32 T cell receptor beta chains originate from one sample sequenced in a study of blood T cell repertoires in COVID-19. Some clones are missing from TCRdb's copy, which holds only in-frame ones; the method was immunoSEQ multiplex PCR. The table includes about 150,000 clones, around four fifths detected once. What was sequenced was PBMCs or T cells enriched from blood (not recorded which). The receptor source for this set is a woman between 40 and 55 years old who had recovered from COVID-19.

This clone came up a few times. Compared with germline, one end of the junction differs, possibly owing to a read error. V is TRBV7-2 and J is TRBJ1-2; D is uncertain. Germline values: CDR1 SGHTA, CDR2 FQGNSA. The CDR3 is 11 amino acids. CDR3 nucleotides: TGTGCCAGCAGCCCCGGCGGGCAGTTAGTTTTC. The encoded protein is CASSPGGQLVF.

In this sample, this clone turned up a few times. The chain uses TRBV20-1 and TRBJ1-2; unclear D gene. This CDR3 comprises 11 residues. Germline values: CDR1 DFQATT, CDR2 SNEGSKA (reference sequence). V lost 6 bases and J 4 bases, leaving 9 bases between the germline ends. CDR3 in DNA: TGCAGTGCCAAAGAGGGCTATGGCTACACCTTC. This sequence encodes CSAKEGYGYTF.

This chain joins TRBV5-6 and TRBJ2-3, with TRBD2 as a possible D gene (6 bases). This CDR3 has 15 residues. The V gene's germline CDR1 is SGHDT and CDR2 YYEEEE. V was shortened by 4 bases and J by 2 bases, with 14 bases between the two germline ends. The CDR3 reads CASSPPGVTTDTQYF. CDR3 sequence (DNA): TGTGCCAGCAGCCCGCCGGGGGTCACCACAGATACGCAGTATTTT. The full variable domain, its missing parts supplied by reference TRBV5-6 and TRBJ2-3, is DAGVTQSPTHLIKTRGQQVTLRCSPKSGHDTVSWYQQALGQGPQFIFQYYEEEERQRGNFPDRFSGHQFPNYSSELNVNALLLGDSALYLCASSPPGVTTDTQYFGPGTRLTVL.

This clone was seen more than once but under ten times. The V call is TRBV30, the J call TRBJ1-2; possibly TRBD1 for D (5 bases). V was pared by 8 bases and J by 2 bases, with 12 bases between. Germline V CDR1 and CDR2: GTSNPN, SVGIG (reference sequence). CDR3 length: 12 residues. CDR3 nucleotides: TGTGCCAGGAACAGGATCAACTATGGCTACACCTTC. Translation: CARNRINYGYTF.

The chain recombines TRBV9 with TRBJ2-7; D may be TRBD2 (5 bases). This CDR3 has 16 residues. Trimming took off 0 bases at V and 4 bases at J, with 17 bases between the two ends. CDR1 and CDR2 (germline): SGDLS, YYNGEE. The CDR3 sequence: CASSVGIVEDGYEQYF. CDR3 sequence (DNA): TGTGCCAGCAGCGTAGGAATTGTGGAGGACGGATACGAGCAGTACTTC.

This rearrangement joins TRBV4-1 to TRBJ2-1; no reliable D call. Between the trimmed V and J ends, which lost 0 bases and 10 bases, there was a span of 10 bases. Germline CDR1 and CDR2: MGHRA and YSYEKL. The length of the CDR3 is 13 residues. The CDR3 loop is CASSQDFIREQFF. The CDR3 DNA is TGCGCCAGCAGCCAAGATTTTATACGGGAGCAGTTCTTC.

This clone was seen a single time. This chain connects TRBV7-9 to TRBJ1-1; D may be TRBD1 (6 bases). V gave up 1 base and J gave up 8 bases, with 8 bases separating them. This CDR3 has 12 residues. Germline values: CDR1 SEHNR, CDR2 FQNEAQ (reference sequence). Here the CDR3 reads CASSLETGEAFF. The CDR3 DNA follows: TGTGCCAGCAGCTTAGAAACAGGGGAAGCTTTCTTT.

The sample holds one count of this clone. The chain links TRBV3-1 (or the pseudogene TRBV3-2) to TRBJ1-2; the match to TRBD1 covers 7 bases. Germline V gene lookup returns CDR1 LGHDT and CDR2 YNNKEL (reference sequence). Germline trimming cut 3 bases from V and 10 bases from J; bases unmatched to any gene: 5. This CDR3 is built from 12 residues. Written as DNA, the CDR3 is TGTGCCAGCAGCCAGTCGACAGGGCCCTACACCTTC. Residues: CASSQSTGPYTF.

The chain couples TRBV21-1 to TRBJ2-1; TRBD1, as called in the table, went unchecked against the DNA. TRBV21-1 is reported as a pseudogene. The CDR3 extends over 18 amino acids. CDR3 loop: CASSKDDKGPSSYNEQFF. The CDR3, as DNA: TGTGCCAGCAGCAAAGATGATAAGGGGCCCTCCTCCTACAATGAGCAGTTCTTC.

The chain is built from TRBV5-8 and TRBJ2-3, with 7 bases fitting TRBD2. After removal of 0 bases from V and 3 bases from J, the junction contained 7 bases not matched to a gene. CDR1 is SGHTS and CDR2 is YDEGEE in the germline V gene. This CDR3 contains 16 residues. Written as DNA, the CDR3 is TGTGCCAGCAGCTTGGCCACTAGCGCTCGGACAGATACGCAGTATTTT. Its protein product is CASSLATSARTDTQYF.

The chain combines TRBV3-1 (or the pseudogene TRBV3-2) with TRBJ2-7; D possibly corresponds to TRBD2 (6 bases). This CDR3 is built from 14 residues. Germline lookup yields CDR1 LGHDT and CDR2 YNNKEL (reference sequence). The V end lost 3 bases, the J end lost 4 bases, and 13 bases lay between the germline ends. CDR3 in amino acids: CASSHRTTEYEQYF. The DNA of the CDR3 is TGTGCCAGCAGCCACAGGACTACCGAATACGAGCAGTACTTC.

CDR3 sequence (DNA): TGTGCCTGGAGTGTACTCGGGGGGGCGGGCTATGGCTACACCTTC. Encoded protein: CAWSVLGGAGYGYTF. This sequence joins TRBV30 and TRBJ1-2; TRBD1 might be the D (6 bases). Germline loops: CDR1 GTSNPN, CDR2 SVGIG (reference sequence). The CDR3 runs 15 residues. V lost 0 bases to trimming and J lost 4 bases, with 15 bases between them.

The chain joins TRBV10-3 to TRBJ1-1, with D tentatively TRBD1 (6 bases). With 0 bases removed from V and 2 bases from J, the gap between germline ends came to 10 bases. Germline V gene lookup returns CDR1 ENHRY and CDR2 SYGVKD. The CDR3 covers 15 residues. This CDR3 reads CAISESGQFNTEAFF. The DNA of the CDR3 is TGTGCCATCAGTGAGTCAGGACAGTTTAACACTGAAGCTTTCTTT.

This chain connects TRBV3-1 (or the pseudogene TRBV3-2) to TRBJ1-1; the D gene is possibly TRBD1 (6 bases). Germline V gives CDR1 LGHDT, CDR2 YNNKEL (reference sequence). The CDR3 is 14 residues long. The V gene lost 0 bases and the J gene lost 11 bases, with 16 bases spanning the gap. In DNA form, the CDR3 reads TGTGCCAGCAGCCAAGAAGTAGGGGGGGGTGACGCTTTCTTT. Protein product: CASSQEVGGGDAFF.

Written as DNA, the CDR3 is TGTGCCAGCAGAGGGACAGGGAGATTGGATGGCTACACCTTC. Its translation: CASRGTGRLDGYTF. This chain joins TRBV27 and TRBJ1-2; TRBD1 matches 9 bases. The CDR3 loop spans 14 amino acids. J was trimmed by 6 bases and V by 6 bases; bases with no gene match: 8. Germline V gene lookup returns CDR1 MNHEY and CDR2 SMNVEV (reference sequence).

CDR3 amino acids: CASSHNQGKGPYNEQFF. CDR3 DNA sequence: TGCGCCAGCAGCCATAATCAGGGTAAGGGGCCCTACAATGAGCAGTTCTTC. The V gene is TRBV5-1, the J gene TRBJ2-1; TRBD1 is a possible D gene (5 bases). Trimming shortened V by 4 bases and J by 2 bases, and 19 bases separated the two germline ends. The CDR3 is made up of 17 amino acids. CDR1 is SGHRS, CDR2 YFSETQ, per germline.

The chain employs TRBV21-1 and TRBJ1-2. TRBV21-1 counts as a pseudogene. The CDR3 has 16 residues. CDR3 DNA sequence: TGTGCCAGCAGCAAAGGGAGTGTGGATAGGAGCTATGGCTACACCTTC. Its translation: CASSKGSVDRSYGYTF.

The V gene is TRBV19, the J gene TRBJ1-1; 9 bases agree with TRBD1. The J segment lost 4 bases and the V segment lost 1 base, leaving 4 bases of the junction unmatched. CDR1 LNHDA and CDR2 SQIVND come from the germline V gene (reference sequence). The CDR3 totals 15 residues. The CDR3 DNA follows: TGTGCCAGTAGTATAGCTGGGACAGGGTCCACTGAAGCTTTCTTT. It specifies CASSIAGTGSTEAFF.

This chain links TRBV5-1 with TRBJ2-3; 16 positions agree with TRBD2. Germline lookup yields CDR1 SGHRS and CDR2 YFSETQ. V lost 6 bases, J lost 4 bases, and 5 bases stayed unmatched. The CDR3 sequence is 16 residues long. CDR3 nucleotide sequence: TGCGCCAGCAAGGGACTAGCGGGAGGGTTGGCAGATACGCAGTATTTT. It yields the protein CASKGLAGGLADTQYF.

This clone was detected a few times. The CDR3: CASSDRGLHQPQHF. The CDR3 bases are TGTGCCAGCAGTGACAGGGGGCTTCATCAGCCCCAGCATTTT. V and J are TRBV6-6 and TRBJ1-5, with 10 nucleotides matching TRBD1. The CDR3 loop spans 14 amino acids. The germline CDR1 and CDR2 sequences are MNHNY and SVGAGI (reference sequence). The V and J ends lost 5 bases and 5 bases, in that order; junction bases with no gene match: 3.

V and J are TRBV5-1 and TRBJ2-5, with a possible D match to TRBD1 (5 bases). Germline-derived CDR1 and CDR2 are SGHRS and YFSETQ. The germline V and J ends were trimmed by 0 bases and 0 bases, with 9 bases remaining between them. This CDR3 comprises 15 residues. Written as DNA, the CDR3 is TGCGCCAGCAGCTTGGATTCAGGGTACCAAGAGACCCAGTACTTC. It yields the protein CASSLDSGYQETQYF.

V is TRBV27 and J is TRBJ2-3; possible D gene TRBD1, 6 bases. This CDR3 has 15 amino acids. The germline V gene has CDR1 MNHEY and CDR2 SMNVEV (reference sequence). V was pared by 5 bases and J by 3 bases, with 15 bases between. The CDR3 DNA sequence: TGTGCCAGCAGTCTACAGGGTCCGTGGACAGATACGCAGTATTTT. Protein: CASSLQGPWTDTQYF.

The V and J genes are TRBV5-1 and TRBJ1-2; D unresolved. The CDR3 has 15 residues. Germline V gene lookup returns CDR1 SGHRS and CDR2 YFSETQ. Trimming removed 0 bases at V and 1 base at J, with 10 bases between. The CDR3 reads CASSLEIGLNYGYTF. The CDR3 DNA reads as TGCGCCAGCAGCTTGGAGATAGGACTTAACTATGGCTACACCTTC.

The V gene is TRBV5-6, the J gene TRBJ2-7, with TRBD1 as a possible D gene (6 bases). The CDR3 extends over 16 amino acids. The V gene's germline CDR1 is SGHDT and CDR2 YYEEEE. V was trimmed by 6 bases and J by 4 bases, leaving 23 bases between them. As DNA, the CDR3 is TGTGCCAGCAACAACTCAACCGGGACACTCGAATACGAGCAGTACTTC. This translates into CASNNSTGTLEYEQYF. Full variable domain (remainder filled in from reference TRBV5-6 and TRBJ2-7): DAGVTQSPTHLIKTRGQQVTLRCSPKSGHDTVSWYQQALGQGPQFIFQYYEEEERQRGNFPDRFSGHQFPNYSSELNVNALLLGDSALYLCASNNSTGTLEYEQYFGPGTRLTVT.

The chain links TRBV5-1 to TRBJ2-1; 7 bases match TRBD2. The ends lost 4 bases at V and 1 base at J; junction bases unmatched: 14. The CDR3 spans 18 residues. Germline V gives CDR1 SGHRS, CDR2 YFSETQ. The CDR3 DNA sequence: TGCGCCAGCAGCCCATCAGCTCTCAGGGAGGGGTCCTACAATGAGCAGTTCTTC. Protein product: CASSPSALREGSYNEQFF.

The V call is TRBV5-4, the J call TRBJ2-7; D might be TRBD2 (5 bases). Trimming shortened V by 3 bases and J by 7 bases, and 8 bases separated the two germline ends. The germline V gene encodes CDR1 SGHNT and CDR2 YYREEE (reference sequence). The CDR3 has 11 amino acids. The CDR3 DNA is TGTGCCAGCAGCTCGAGGGATGAGCAGTACTTC. Protein product: CASSSRDEQYF. Full variable domain (rest looked up from reference TRBV5-4 and TRBJ2-7): ETGVTQSPTHLIKTRGQQVTLRCSSQSGHNTVSWYQQALGQGPQFIFQYYREEENGRGNFPPRFSGLQFPNYSSELNVNALELDDSALYLCASSSRDEQYFGPGTRLTVT.

V is TRBV2 and J is TRBJ2-7, with 7 positions matching TRBD2. Germline lookup yields CDR1 SNHLY and CDR2 FYNNEI. The CDR3 is made up of 13 amino acids. The V segment lost 8 bases and the J segment 4 bases; nucleotides outside the gene matches: 8. DNA of the CDR3: TGTGCCAGCTACGGGGGTAGCGGGTACGAGCAGTACTTC. Protein: CASYGGSGYEQYF.

This chain links TRBV11-2 with TRBJ2-7, with 9 positions matching TRBD1. CDR1 and CDR2 (germline): SGHAT, FQNNGV. The CDR3 is made up of 15 amino acids. V lost 4 bases to trimming and J lost 5 bases; unmatched junction nucleotides: 9. CDR3 sequence reads: CASSYGTGNTHEQYF. The CDR3 DNA follows: TGTGCCAGCAGCTACGGGACAGGGAATACCCACGAGCAGTACTTC.

The chain combines TRBV12-3 or TRBV12-4 with TRBJ1-1, with 7 nucleotides matching TRBD1. CDR3 size: 13 residues. J gave up 1 base and V 4 bases, and 0 bases lay outside the gene matches. CDR3 bases: TGTGCCAGCAGTTACAGGGGGAACACTGAAGCTTTCTTT. Translating it yields CASSYRGNTEAFF.

Written as DNA, the CDR3 is TGTGCCAGCAGCCGGGACTACCCCGGGGCCGGGGAGCTGTTTTTT. Amino acids: CASSRDYPGAGELFF. The chain uses TRBV7-8 and TRBJ2-2; 7 positions match TRBD2. Germline V gene sequence: CDR1 SGHVS, CDR2 FQNEAQ. This CDR3 region has 15 residues. Trimming removed 5 bases from V and 6 bases from J; junction bases left unmatched: 9.

The V and J genes are TRBV6-2 or TRBV6-3 and TRBJ1-1; no clear D. V shed 3 bases and J shed 0 bases, with 8 bases lying between them. The CDR3 runs to 14 residues. CDR1 is MNHEY and CDR2 is SVGEGT in the germline V gene. CDR3 loop: CASSYIELNTEAFF. The CDR3 bases are TGTGCCAGCAGTTATATTGAGCTGAACACTGAAGCTTTCTTT.

The chain links TRBV27 to TRBJ2-2; D perhaps matches TRBD2 (5 bases). This CDR3 contains 13 residues. Trimming shortened V by 2 bases and J by 9 bases, and 10 bases separated the two germline ends. The V gene's germline CDR1 is MNHEY and CDR2 SMNVEV (reference sequence). The CDR3 loop reads CASSLGGGWELFF. The CDR3, as DNA: TGTGCCAGCAGTTTAGGAGGTGGTTGGGAGCTGTTTTTT.